Only one count was recorded for the clone carrying this TCR beta chain. Its specificity is unknown. In the PCR, 60 Vbeta and 13 Jbeta primers were used. Here immunoSEQ multiplex PCR was the method, and the copy in TCRdb shows in-frame clones only, minus some. The table lists 93,000 or so clones, approximately 73% of them singletons. Donors in the study were healthy people who gave bone marrow. In nominal health when sampled, donors likely had unrecorded immune exposures nonetheless. The source of the sample is a study of cytomegalovirus exposure and HLA in healthy donors. Study outcomes and limitations: Later on, an analysis tied approximately 17,000 TCR beta sequences to HLA alleles at 0.05 false discovery rate. It was reported that TCR beta sequences correctly inferred the HLA-A and HLA-B alleles for most subjects.

The V and J ends lost 5 bases and 5 bases respectively, with 15 bases between them. The CDR3 extends over 13 amino acids. In germline, CDR1 is SQVTM, CDR2 ANQGSEA. The chain joins TRBV29-1 to TRBJ1-1; D perhaps matches TRBD1 (5 bases). The source of this sequence is a woman aged 18-35 years in good health and CMV-seropositive. The sequenced sample consisted of PBMCs. CDR3 DNA sequence: TGCAGCGTTAAAGGCAGGGTGGGGACTGAAGCTTTCTTT. This translates into CSVKGRVGTEAFF. Together with reference TRBV29-1 and TRBJ1-1, the CDR3 gives the full variable domain: SAVISQKPSRDICQRGTSLTIQCQVDSQVTMMFWYRQQPGQSLTLIATANQGSEATYESGFVIDKFPISRPNLTFSTLTVSNMSPEDSSIYLCSVKGRVGTEAFFGQGTRLTVV.